Listed below are T cell receptor beta chains from one sample, sequenced in a study of blood T cell repertoires in COVID-19. Clones were read by immunoSEQ multiplex PCR, and TCRdb kept only the in-frame ones, dropping some. The sample lists over 200,000 clones; more than 75% were seen once. Sequenced: peripheral blood. Receptor source: a woman aged 40 to 55 who had recovered from COVID-19. Both conserved end residues are part of each CDR3. The order of the fields is CDR3 length, clone size, J gene, V gene, D gene, CDR3 protein, CDR3 DNA. A D gene is named only where the DNA matches it firmly. Only part of the rows carry a size: once, few, many, or a class if the clone is expanded.

16	NA	TRBJ1-1	TRBV4-1	TRBD1	CASSHGDRASRGEAFF	TGCGCCAGCAGCCATGGGGACAGAGCCTCTCGCGGTGAAGCTTTCTTT
12	NA	TRBJ2-1	TRBV30	NA	CATWSPPRGPFF	TGTGCCACCTGGTCACCTCCCCGAGGCCCGTTCTTC
13	NA	TRBJ2-1	TRBV18	NA	CASSPTGPNEQFF	TGTGCCAGCTCACCAACTGGGCCCAATGAGCAGTTCTTC
18	NA	TRBJ2-5	TRBV7-9	TRBD2	CASSLGRLAGGTQETQYF	TGTGCCAGCAGCTTAGGCAGACTAGCGGGAGGCACACAAGAGACCCAGTACTTC
12	once	TRBJ2-1	TRBV30	NA	CAWRGGGGPQFF	TGTGCCTGGAGGGGAGGGGGGGGTCCCCAGTTCTTC
14	NA	TRBJ2-1	TRBV6-5	TRBD2	CASSYSRTSGRGFF	TGTGCCAGCAGTTACTCTCGGACTAGCGGGAGGGGGTTCTTC
14	many	TRBJ2-2	TRBV6-1	TRBD2	CASSELADTGELFF	TGTGCCAGCAGTGAACTAGCGGACACCGGGGAGCTGTTTTTT
17	NA	TRBJ2-1	TRBV19	TRBD2	CASARLAGEGGYNEQFF	TGTGCCAGTGCCCGACTAGCGGGGGAGGGGGGCTACAATGAGCAGTTCTTC
14	few	TRBJ2-2	TRBV30	TRBD2	CAWRRGGNTGELFF	TGTGCCTGGAGACGCGGGGGGAACACCGGGGAGCTGTTTTTT
16	NA	TRBJ1-5	TRBV21-1	NA	CASGRTGSEGNQPQHF	TGTGCCAGCGGACGTACAGGGTCTGAGGGCAATCAGCCCCAGCATTTT
14	NA	TRBJ2-7	TRBV7-8	NA	CASSHRRNTYEQYF	TGTGCCAGCAGCCATAGGCGGAATACCTACGAGCAGTACTTC
14	NA	TRBJ2-2	TRBV7-2	NA	CASSSGQTTGELFF	TGTGCCAGCAGCTCAGGACAGACTACCGGGGAGCTGTTTTTT
13	NA	TRBJ2-1	TRBV29-1	TRBD2	CSVEGGTHNEQFF	TGCAGCGTTGAGGGGGGGACCCACAATGAGCAGTTCTTC
15	NA	TRBJ2-5	TRBV5-1	TRBD1	CASSLRGLPQETQYF	TGCGCCAGCAGCTTGAGGGGGCTACCGCAAGAGACCCAGTACTTC
17	NA	TRBJ1-6	TRBV7-2	NA	CASSPAGGGAYNSPLHF	TGTGCCAGCAGCCCAGCGGGGGGGGGCGCCTATAATTCACCCCTCCACTTT
18	NA	TRBJ2-5	TRBV24-1	TRBD1	CATSDLRRGGSMQETQYF	TGTGCCACCAGTGATTTGCGGAGAGGGGGCAGTATGCAAGAGACCCAGTACTTC
17	NA	TRBJ2-1	TRBV18	NA	CASSPPQGPRGYNEQFF	TGTGCCAGCTCACCACCCCAGGGCCCAAGGGGCTACAATGAGCAGTTCTTC
17	once	TRBJ1-1	TRBV27	TRBD1	CASSSPGQGGTNTEAFF	TGTGCCAGCAGTTCCCCAGGACAGGGGGGTACGAACACTGAAGCTTTCTTT
15	few	TRBJ1-2	TRBV4-1	TRBD1	CASSQPRDRGYGYTF	TGCGCCAGCAGCCAACCCCGGGACAGGGGCTATGGCTACACCTTC
17	NA	TRBJ2-1	TRBV12-5	NA	CASGPRGGSSSYNEQFF	TGTGCTAGTGGTCCCCGCGGCGGGTCGAGCTCCTACAATGAGCAGTTCTTC
16	few	TRBJ1-6	TRBV5-5	NA	CASSWASQGYNSPLHF	TGTGCCAGCAGCTGGGCGTCTCAGGGGTACAATTCACCCCTCCACTTT
16	NA	TRBJ1-1	TRBV7-6	NA	CASSPMWGFDGTEAFF	TGTGCCAGCAGCCCCATGTGGGGCTTTGATGGCACTGAAGCTTTCTTT
13	NA	TRBJ2-3	TRBV19	TRBD2	CASGGSGTDTQYF	TGTGCCAGTGGCGGGAGCGGGACAGATACGCAGTATTTT
15	NA	TRBJ2-1	TRBV27	NA	CASSPSWGLVGEQFF	TGTGCCAGCAGCCCCTCTTGGGGCCTGGTCGGTGAGCAGTTCTTC
15	NA	TRBJ2-2	TRBV5-1	TRBD2	CASSFAGGPAGELFF	TGCGCCAGCAGCTTTGCGGGGGGACCGGCCGGGGAGCTGTTTTTT
14	NA	TRBJ2-7	TRBV2	TRBD2	CASNQLAGAHEQYF	TGTGCCAGCAACCAACTAGCGGGAGCCCACGAGCAGTACTTC
16	NA	TRBJ2-1	TRBV4-1	TRBD2	CASSQAGTSGWDEQFF	TGCGCCAGCAGCCAAGCCGGGACTAGTGGTTGGGATGAGCAGTTCTTC
16	NA	TRBJ1-2	TRBV7-2	TRBD1	CASSPPGTGGPYGYTF	TGTGCCAGCAGCCCCCCAGGGACAGGGGGCCCCTATGGCTACACCTTC
14	NA	TRBJ1-2	TRBV11-2	NA	CASSLEYGSYGYTF	TGTGCCAGCAGCTTAGAGTACGGGAGCTATGGCTACACCTTC
15	NA	TRBJ2-5	TRBV15	TRBD1	CATSRDWGQQETQYF	TGTGCCACCAGCAGAGATTGGGGACAGCAAGAGACCCAGTACTTC
14	NA	TRBJ2-4	TRBV27	NA	CASKPAGRGNIQYF	TGTGCCAGCAAGCCCGCGGGGAGAGGAAACATTCAGTACTTC
18	once	TRBJ2-1	TRBV11-2	TRBD2	CASSPPRASGGHYNEQFF	TGTGCCAGCAGCCCACCCCGGGCTAGCGGAGGCCACTACAATGAGCAGTTCTTC
14	NA	TRBJ1-5	TRBV6-4	NA	CARPGLIYVEPQHF	TGTGCCAGGCCGGGACTGATATATGTGGAGCCCCAGCATTTT
14	few	TRBJ2-7	TRBV27	TRBD1	CASSKPGQNYEQYF	TGTGCCAGCAGTAAACCGGGACAGAACTACGAGCAGTACTTC
13	NA	TRBJ1-2	TRBV6-5	NA	CASTGGHRTGYTF	TGTGCCAGCACCGGAGGGCACCGCACTGGCTACACCTTC
16	few	TRBJ1-1	TRBV3-1/TRBV3-2	NA	CASRNMALTSFTEAFF	TGTGCCAGCAGGAACATGGCTCTTACCTCGTTCACTGAAGCTTTCTTT
14	NA	TRBJ2-7	TRBV9	NA	CASSGADREGEQYF	TGTGCCAGCAGCGGCGCGGACAGGGAGGGCGAGCAGTACTTC
15	NA	TRBJ1-3	TRBV7-8	NA	CASSPISAAGNTIYF	TGTGCCAGCAGCCCCATCTCGGCGGCTGGAAACACCATATATTTT
15	NA	TRBJ1-2	TRBV4-3	NA	CASSQVPQAYYGYTF	TGCGCCAGCAGCCAAGTCCCCCAGGCGTACTATGGCTACACCTTC
15	NA	TRBJ2-1	TRBV5-6	NA	CASSLVASAYNEQFF	TGTGCCAGCAGCTTGGTTGCTAGCGCGTACAATGAGCAGTTCTTC
15	NA	TRBJ2-5	TRBV7-9	NA	CASSLGGRDQETQYF	TGTGCCAGCAGCTTAGGGGGCAGGGACCAAGAGACCCAGTACTTC
14	NA	TRBJ1-4	TRBV6-5	NA	CASSPGREGGKLFF	TGTGCCAGCAGCCCCGGGAGGGAAGGCGGAAAACTGTTTTTT
17	NA	TRBJ1-4	TRBV15	TRBD1	CATSRDPTGATNEKLFF	TGTGCCACCAGCAGAGACCCCACAGGGGCAACTAATGAAAAACTGTTTTTT
18	NA	TRBJ1-5	TRBV19	NA	CASTRGRTGGYSNQPQHF	TGTGCCAGTACGCGGGGCAGGACTGGGGGTTATAGCAATCAGCCCCAGCATTTT
14	NA	TRBJ2-1	TRBV6-5	NA	CASTLTVLAHEQFF	TGTGCCAGCACCCTTACAGTACTAGCCCATGAGCAGTTCTTC
16	NA	TRBJ2-1	TRBV24-1	TRBD2	CATSDPRLAGPNEQFF	TGTGCCACCAGTGACCCACGACTAGCGGGACCCAATGAGCAGTTCTTC
15	NA	TRBJ2-1	TRBV4-1	TRBD2	CASSPGTMQMGEQFF	TGCGCCAGCAGCCCCGGGACTATGCAAATGGGTGAGCAGTTCTTC
16	NA	TRBJ2-7	TRBV6-2/TRBV6-3	TRBD1	CASSYRGPNLSYEQYF	TGTGCCAGCAGTTACAGGGGGCCCAACCTCTCCTACGAGCAGTACTTC
13	NA	TRBJ1-1	TRBV30	NA	CAWSWRANTEAFF	TGTGCCTGGAGTTGGAGGGCAAACACTGAAGCTTTCTTT
15	many	TRBJ1-4	TRBV7-8	TRBD1	CASSPHGTGYEKLFF	TGTGCCAGCAGCCCCCATGGGACAGGGTATGAAAAACTGTTTTTT
17	once	TRBJ2-2	TRBV7-2	TRBD2	CASSLARTSGNTGELFF	TGTGCCAGCAGCTTAGCGCGGACTAGCGGGAACACCGGGGAGCTGTTTTTT
14	NA	TRBJ1-5	TRBV30	TRBD1	CAWSHGQGNQPQHF	TGTGCCTGGAGTCACGGACAGGGCAATCAGCCCCAGCATTTT
16	NA	TRBJ1-2	TRBV6-2/TRBV6-3	NA	CASSYEDPGRGGGYTF	TGTGCCAGCAGTTACGAAGACCCGGGGCGAGGGGGTGGCTACACCTTC
15	NA	TRBJ1-1	TRBV6-2/TRBV6-3	NA	CASSPGGARNTEAFF	TGTGCCAGCAGCCCCGGGGGGGCTCGGAACACTGAAGCTTTCTTT
12	few	TRBJ1-2	TRBV7-9	NA	CASSLDPHSYTF	TGTGCCAGCAGCTTAGACCCCCACAGCTACACCTTC
17	once	TRBJ1-5	TRBV12-5	NA	CASGPPGGRGGNQPQHF	TGTGCTAGTGGCCCCCCGGGGGGCAGGGGAGGCAATCAGCCCCAGCATTTT
13	NA	TRBJ2-2	TRBV5-6	NA	CASSLVGQRELFF	TGTGCCAGCAGCTTGGTTGGGCAACGGGAGCTGTTTTTT
14	NA	TRBJ2-3	TRBV5-6	NA	CASSPAHGGDTQYF	TGTGCCAGCAGCCCCGCCCACGGGGGAGATACGCAGTATTTT
16	NA	TRBJ1-2	TRBV11-2	TRBD1	CASSLGGTADYYGYTF	TGTGCCAGCAGCTTAGGGGGGACAGCGGACTACTATGGCTACACCTTC